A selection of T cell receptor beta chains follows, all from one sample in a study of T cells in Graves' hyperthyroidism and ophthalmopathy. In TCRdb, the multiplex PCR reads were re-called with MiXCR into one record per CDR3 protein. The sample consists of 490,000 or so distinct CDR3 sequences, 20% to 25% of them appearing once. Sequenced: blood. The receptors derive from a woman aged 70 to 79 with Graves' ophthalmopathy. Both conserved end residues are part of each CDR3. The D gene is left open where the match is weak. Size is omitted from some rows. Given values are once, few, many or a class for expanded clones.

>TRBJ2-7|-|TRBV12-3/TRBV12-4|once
TGTGCCAGCAGTTCGCGGGCCGGGAGCTCCTACGAGCAGTACTTC
CASSSRAGSSYEQYF
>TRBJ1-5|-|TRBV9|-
TGTGCCAGCAGCATTACCGGGGTCCAGCCCCAGCATTTT
CASSITGVQPQHF
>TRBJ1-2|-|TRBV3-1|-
TGTGCCAGCAGCCCCATTCGGAGGGGCGCGGGTGGCTACACCTTC
CASSPIRRGAGGYTF
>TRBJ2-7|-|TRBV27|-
TGTGCCAGCAGTTTAGTGATCGAGCAGTACTTC
CASSLVIEQYF
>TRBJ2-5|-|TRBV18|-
TGTGCCAGCTCACCGGCGGCCGCGAAGGAGACCCAGTACTTC
CASSPAAAKETQYF
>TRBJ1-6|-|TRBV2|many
TGTGCCAGCAGTGAAGAAGCAGGTCCAACCGTAAATTCACCCCTCCACTTT
CASSEEAGPTVNSPLHF
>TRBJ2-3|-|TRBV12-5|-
TGTGCTAGTGGTTTTCGGACGACAGATACGCAGTATTTT
CASGFRTTDTQYF
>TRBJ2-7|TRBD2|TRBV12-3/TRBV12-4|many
TGTGCCAGCAGTCTGACTAGCGGAATCTCCTACGAGCAGTACTTC
CASSLTSGISYEQYF
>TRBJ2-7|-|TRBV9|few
TGTGCCAGCAGCTCGAAGTGGGGCCCCACCTACGAGCAGTACTTC
CASSSKWGPTYEQYF
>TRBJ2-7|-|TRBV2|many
TGTGCCAGCAGTGAATTCCCCGATTCTTCCATCTCCTACGAGCAGTACTTC
CASSEFPDSSISYEQYF
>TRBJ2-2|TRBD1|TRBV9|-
TGTGCCAGCAGTTACCAGAGGGGGACAGGGCATACCGGGGAGCTGTTTTTT
CASSYQRGTGHTGELFF
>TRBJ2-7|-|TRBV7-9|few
TGTGCCAGCAGCCTAGACTTCGAGCAGTACTTC
CASSLDFEQYF
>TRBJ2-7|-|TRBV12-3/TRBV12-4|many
TGTGCCAGCAGCCGCCCGCCCCACGAGCAGTACTTC
CASSRPPHEQYF
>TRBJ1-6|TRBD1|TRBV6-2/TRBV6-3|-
TGTGCCAGCGGTACACCGGACAGGAATAATTCACCCCTCCACTTT
CASGTPDRNNSPLHF
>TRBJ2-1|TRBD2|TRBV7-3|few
TGTGCCAGCAGCTTAACGCCACCAGCGGGAGAGAGCTCCTACAATGAGCAGTTCTTC
CASSLTPPAGESSYNEQFF
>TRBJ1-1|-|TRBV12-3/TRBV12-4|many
TGTGCCAGCATTCGTAGTGGAGTAAACACTGAAGCTTTCTTT
CASIRSGVNTEAFF
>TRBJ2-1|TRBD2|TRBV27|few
TGTGCCAGCAGTTCAGCGGGGCCATACAATGAGCAGTTCTTC
CASSSAGPYNEQFF
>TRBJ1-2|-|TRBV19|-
TGTGCCAGTAGTTCCTGGACGGGGGCTAACTATGGCTACACCTTC
CASSSWTGANYGYTF
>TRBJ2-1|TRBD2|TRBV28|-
TGTGCCAGCAGTTATCGTCTAGCGGTTAATGAGCAGTTCTTC
CASSYRLAVNEQFF
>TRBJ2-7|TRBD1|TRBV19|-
TGTGCCAGTAGTCCTCGGGGGACAGGGCTATACGAGCAGTACTTC
CASSPRGTGLYEQYF
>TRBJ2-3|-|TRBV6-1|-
TGTGCCAGCAGTGAAGGACGGTACACAGATACGCAGTATTTT
CASSEGRYTDTQYF
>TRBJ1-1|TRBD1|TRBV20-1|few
TGCAGTGCTACCCCAACGACAGGGGGCACTGAAGCTTTCTTT
CSATPTTGGTEAFF
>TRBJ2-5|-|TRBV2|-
TGTGCCGGGTCTTCGATAAAAGAGACCCAGTACTTC
CAGSSIKETQYF
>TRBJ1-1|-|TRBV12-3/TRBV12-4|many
TGTGCCAGCAGTTTTCCAGGAGTCAACACTGAAGCTTTCTTT
CASSFPGVNTEAFF